This is a list of T cell receptor beta chains from one sample in a study of cytomegalovirus exposure and HLA in healthy donors. Sequenced by immunoSEQ multiplex PCR; TCRdb stores in-frame clones only, minus some. This sample has about 180,000 clones; approximately 80% occur once, and the top ten carry about 1.5%. What was sequenced was PBMCs. These receptors were collected from a man aged 18 to 29 in good health and CMV-seronegative. Each CDR3 is given with its conserved first and last residue. A D gene is named only where the DNA matches it firmly. The size field is filled for only some rows; it gives once, few, many or a size class.

D: -
V: TRBV6-6
size: -
J: TRBJ2-1
DNA: TGTGCCAGCAGTCTCACTAGGAGTGAGCAGTTCTTC
CDR3: CASSLTRSEQFF

D: TRBD2
V: TRBV5-4
size: -
J: TRBJ2-5
DNA: TGTGCCAGCGGCCGACCAGGGACTAGCGGGGGAGAGACCCAGTACTTC
CDR3: CASGRPGTSGGETQYF

D: TRBD1
V: TRBV27
size: once
J: TRBJ1-1
DNA: TGTGCCAGCAGTCCGGAGACAGGGAGAGCTTTCTTT
CDR3: CASSPETGRAFF

D: -
V: TRBV5-3
size: once
J: TRBJ1-5
DNA: TGTGCCGGGCGTGGGCCCCAGCATTTT
CDR3: CAGRGPQHF

D: -
V: TRBV5-8
size: -
J: TRBJ2-1
DNA: TGTGCCAGCAGCGTGACAGCCCTCAGCAACAATGAGCAGTTCTTC
CDR3: CASSVTALSNNEQFF

D: TRBD2
V: TRBV9
size: -
J: TRBJ2-7
DNA: TGTGCCAGCAGCGTAGGGGGACTAGCGGACTACGAGCAGTACTTC
CDR3: CASSVGGLADYEQYF

D: TRBD1
V: TRBV9
size: -
J: TRBJ1-1
DNA: TGTGCCAGCAGCCTCAGGGGGATGAACACTGAAGCTTTCTTT
CDR3: CASSLRGMNTEAFF

D: -
V: TRBV28
size: once
J: TRBJ1-5
DNA: TGTGCCAGCAGTTTATCGCAGGGCTTCAATCAGCCCCAGCATTTT
CDR3: CASSLSQGFNQPQHF

D: TRBD2
V: TRBV2
size: once
J: TRBJ2-2
DNA: TGTGCCAGCAGTTCACTAGCGGAGAACACCGGGGAGCTGTTTTTT
CDR3: CASSSLAENTGELFF

D: -
V: TRBV6-1
size: few
J: TRBJ1-5
DNA: TGTGCCAGCAGTCCCGGGACTCGGAATCAGCCCCAGCATTTT
CDR3: CASSPGTRNQPQHF

D: TRBD2
V: TRBV7-3
size: -
J: TRBJ2-5
DNA: TGTGCCAGCAGCTTAGGGGCGACTAGCGGGAGGGCCCTCGGAGAGACCCAGTACTTC
CDR3: CASSLGATSGRALGETQYF

D: TRBD2
V: TRBV7-9
size: -
J: TRBJ2-7
DNA: TGTGCCAGCAGCTTAGGAGGTCATGTAACTAGCGGGGTATACGAGCAGTACTTC
CDR3: CASSLGGHVTSGVYEQYF

D: TRBD1
V: TRBV28
size: once
J: TRBJ2-5
DNA: TGTGCCAGCTGTGGGACAGAAGAGACCCAGTACTTC
CDR3: CASCGTEETQYF

D: -
V: TRBV7-2
size: -
J: TRBJ2-3
DNA: TGTGCCAGCAGCTTAGACTCAGGGGTTGGGTATACGCAGTATTTT
CDR3: CASSLDSGVGYTQYF

D: -
V: TRBV7-8
size: -
J: TRBJ1-1
DNA: TGTGCCAGCAGCTTATCTAACAGCAACACTGAAGCTTTCTTT
CDR3: CASSLSNSNTEAFF

D: -
V: TRBV10-1
size: -
J: TRBJ1-2
DNA: TGCGCCAGCAGTGAGTCCGGGACACCCTATGGCTACACCTTC
CDR3: CASSESGTPYGYTF

D: TRBD1
V: TRBV5-8
size: -
J: TRBJ2-3
DNA: TGTGCCAGCAGACCCGGGACAGGGTGGGCAGATACGCAGTATTTT
CDR3: CASRPGTGWADTQYF

D: TRBD1
V: TRBV28
size: -
J: TRBJ2-4
DNA: TGTGCCAGCAGTTTCCAACAGGGGTACAAAAACATTCAGTACTTC
CDR3: CASSFQQGYKNIQYF

D: TRBD2
V: TRBV9
size: -
J: TRBJ2-3
DNA: TGTGCCAGCAGCGTCAGCGGGAGTAGCACAGATACGCAGTATTTT
CDR3: CASSVSGSSTDTQYF

D: -
V: TRBV7-3
size: -
J: TRBJ2-3
DNA: TGTGCCAGCAGCTTGTATAGCGGTCCGGATACGCAGTATTTT
CDR3: CASSLYSGPDTQYF

D: TRBD2
V: TRBV9
size: -
J: TRBJ2-5
DNA: TGTGCCAGCAGCGTAGGTAATGCGGGAGGGGAGGAGACCCAGTACTTC
CDR3: CASSVGNAGGEETQYF

D: -
V: TRBV4-1
size: -
J: TRBJ1-3
DNA: TGCGCCTGCTACGTTTGGAGGGACTCTGGAAACACCATATATTTT
CDR3: CACYVWRDSGNTIYF

D: -
V: TRBV5-1
size: few
J: TRBJ1-1
DNA: TGCGCCAGCAGCTCTATTCGACGGAGAACGGTCGCCGAAGCTTTCTTT
CDR3: CASSSIRRRTVAEAFF

D: TRBD1
V: TRBV6-1
size: -
J: TRBJ1-2
DNA: TGTGCCAGCAGTATGCCCGGGACAGGGATCTACACCTTC
CDR3: CASSMPGTGIYTF

D: -
V: TRBV6-1
size: -
J: TRBJ2-7
DNA: TGTGCCAGCAGGGAGGGGCGCTACGAGCAGTACTTC
CDR3: CASREGRYEQYF